The next 21 T cell receptor beta chains were all read from a single sample in a study of shared clonotypes between healthy human individuals. Data came from immunoSEQ multiplex PCR; TCRdb stores just in-frame clones and leaves some out. The sample lists more than 1.2 million clones, about 98.5% occurring once. What was sequenced was naive CD4+ T cells sorted from blood. Subset described: CD45RA+ positively selected. The receptors originated from a man aged 30 to 45 in good health.

The chain has TRBV6-1 and TRBJ2-4, with TRBD1 as a possible D gene (5 bases). Germline V lookup: CDR1 MNHNS, CDR2 SASEGT. The length of the CDR3 is 15 residues. The V gene lost 2 bases and the J gene lost 6 bases, with 14 bases spanning the gap. The CDR3 sequence is CASSEIGAHLNIQYF. DNA for the CDR3: TGTGCCAGCAGTGAAATAGGGGCACATTTAAACATTCAGTACTTC.

The chain combines TRBV18 with TRBJ1-5; D gene ambiguous. Per germline, CDR1 KGHSH and CDR2 LQKENI. This CDR3 has 13 amino acids. V lost 5 bases and J lost 7, with 12 bases in between. The CDR3 here is CASSSTFEQPQHF. Here the CDR3 DNA reads TGTGCCAGCTCATCCACGTTTGAACAGCCCCAGCATTTT.

V usage is TRBV19 and J usage is TRBJ2-3; D is uncertain. V lost 5 bases and J lost 2, with 11 bases in between. CDR1 and CDR2 from the germline V gene are LNHDA and SQIVND (reference sequence). The CDR3 totals 14 residues. Here the CDR3 reads CASSFDGLTDTQYF. CDR3 DNA sequence: TGTGCCAGTAGTTTCGACGGGCTCACAGATACGCAGTATTTT.

J is TRBJ2-2 and V is TRBV28; the match to TRBD2 covers 8 bases. The CDR3 extends over 13 amino acids. Germline loops: CDR1 MDHEN, CDR2 SYDVKM. V shed 5 bases, J shed 7 bases, and the junction held 3 bases outside the gene matches. CDR3 nucleotides: TGTGCCAGCAGTCTAGCGGGCAACGGGGAGCTGTTTTTT. Translation: CASSLAGNGELFF.

V gene TRBV7-2 combines with J gene TRBJ2-7; D might be TRBD1 (5 bases). Germline assignment: CDR1 SGHTA and CDR2 FQGNSA. The CDR3 length is 13 residues. V lost 1 base and J 6 bases, leaving 10 bases between the germline ends. DNA for the CDR3: TGTGCCAGCAGCTTAGTCCTCCAGGGCGAGCAGTACTTC. Protein sequence: CASSLVLQGEQYF.

Concerning this clone itself: This same CDR3 is encoded by further DNA sequences in the sample. The CDR3 loop is CASSPPSRYEQFF. CDR3 sequence (DNA): TGTGCCAGCTCACCCCCGAGTCGCTATGAGCAGTTCTTC. The V and J genes are TRBV18 and TRBJ2-1; unclear D gene. The V gene lost 3 bases and the J gene lost 8 bases, with 11 bases spanning the gap. There are 13 residues in the CDR3. The germline V gene encodes CDR1 KGHSH and CDR2 LQKENI.

Worth noting for this clone: Additional DNA sequences in this sample encode the identical CDR3. This chain connects TRBV18 to TRBJ2-7; D is ambiguous. The CDR3 is made up of 12 amino acids. Deletions cut 2 bases from V and 2 bases from J, with 4 bases between. The germline gives CDR1 KGHSH, CDR2 LQKENI. For the CDR3, the DNA is TGTGCCAGCTCACCAAAGGCCTACGAGCAGTACTTC. It yields the protein CASSPKAYEQYF.

The V and J genes are TRBV6-5 and TRBJ1-5; 8 positions match TRBD1. Germline assignment: CDR1 MNHEY and CDR2 SVGAGI. The CDR3 runs 15 residues. V shed 4 bases, J shed 7 bases, and the junction held 9 bases outside the gene matches. This CDR3 is CASSSSGGTGQPQHF. The CDR3 bases are TGTGCCAGCAGTTCATCAGGGGGCACAGGGCAGCCCCAGCATTTT.

The gene calls are TRBV18 and TRBJ2-1; no firm D call. The CDR3 is 13 residues long. Germline CDR1 is KGHSH and CDR2 is LQKENI. V was shortened by 7 bases and J by 8 bases, with 15 bases between the two germline ends. CDR3 coding DNA: TGTGCCAGCTACCCCCCGTCTGGGGATGAGCAGTTCTTC. Translating it yields CASYPPSGDEQFF.

The V call is TRBV19, the J call TRBJ1-2, with D possibly being TRBD1 (6 bases). Trimming pared 1 base from V and 0 bases from J, leaving 12 bases between. The germline CDR1 and CDR2 sequences are LNHDA and SQIVND (reference sequence). The CDR3 length is 16 residues. The CDR3 DNA is TGTGCCAGTAGTATAGCCGACAGGACCCCTAACTATGGCTACACCTTC. It codes for CASSIADRTPNYGYTF. Looking up the rest from reference TRBV19 and TRBJ1-2 gives the full variable domain: DGGITQSPKYLFRKEGQNVTLSCEQNLNHDAMYWYRQDPGQGLRLIYYSQIVNDFQKGDIAEGYSVSREKKESFPLTVTSAQKNPTAFYLCASSIADRTPNYGYTFGSGTRLTVV.

The gene calls are TRBV5-1 and TRBJ2-1, with TRBD1 matching 7 bases. The CDR3 consists of 14 residues. In germline, CDR1 is SGHRS, CDR2 YFSETQ. The V gene end was trimmed by 1 base and the J gene end by 6 bases; junction bases not matched to a gene: 4. This chain's CDR3 is CASSLRGQGNEQFF. CDR3 bases: TGCGCCAGCAGCTTGAGGGGGCAGGGCAATGAGCAGTTCTTC.

V is TRBV6-6 and J is TRBJ2-7; TRBD1 matches at 8 bases. Looked up from germline, CDR1 is MNHNY and CDR2 is SVGAGI (reference sequence). This CDR3 region has 14 residues. Unmatched junction bases numbered 6, after V lost 4 bases and J lost 4 bases. The CDR3 reads CASSLTGALYEQYF. The DNA of the CDR3 is TGTGCCAGCAGTTTGACAGGGGCGCTATACGAGCAGTACTTC.

The chain joins TRBV30 to TRBJ1-5, with 7 bases that match TRBD1. Trimming took 0 bases from V and 5 from J; bases not matched to a gene: 1. Germline CDR1 GTSNPN, CDR2 SVGIG (reference sequence). The CDR3 totals 13 residues. The CDR3: CAWSVGTDQPQHF. The CDR3 nucleotides read TGTGCCTGGAGTGTGGGGACAGATCAGCCCCAGCATTTT. Drawing the rest from reference TRBV30 and TRBJ1-5, the complete variable domain is SQTIHQWPATLVQPVGSPLSLECTVEGTSNPNLYWYRQAAGRGLQLLFYSVGIGQISSEVPQNLSASRPQDRQFILSSKKLLLSDSGFYLCAWSVGTDQPQHFGDGTRLSIL.

This sequence joins TRBV18 and TRBJ2-7, with a weak D call TRBD1 (5 bases). The CDR3 is 13 amino acids. Germline CDR1 is KGHSH and CDR2 is LQKENI. The germline V and J ends were trimmed by 4 bases and 6 bases, with 13 bases remaining between them. Here the CDR3 DNA reads TGTGCCAGCTCACTCGGACATGCCGGCGAGCAGTACTTC. Amino acids: CASSLGHAGEQYF. Full variable domain (missing parts from reference TRBV18 and TRBJ2-7): NAGVMQNPRHLVRRRGQEARLRCSPMKGHSHVYWYRQLPEEGLKFMVYLQKENIIDESGMPKERFSAEFPKEGPSILRIQQVVRGDSAAYFCASSLGHAGEQYFGPGTRLTVT.

V is TRBV19 and J is TRBJ1-1; D is unclear. V dropped 5 bases and J dropped 1 base, with 14 bases sitting between them. CDR1 is LNHDA, CDR2 SQIVND, per germline (reference sequence). This CDR3 spans 15 amino acids. The CDR3 sequence is CASSSAGIRNTEAFF. The CDR3 DNA reads as TGTGCCAGTAGTTCGGCAGGAATAAGGAACACTGAAGCTTTCTTT.

The chain joins TRBV15 to TRBJ2-6; D possibly corresponds to TRBD1 (6 bases). The germline V gene encodes CDR1 LNHNV and CDR2 YYDKDF (reference sequence). The CDR3 covers 16 residues. With 5 bases removed from V and 0 bases from J, the gap between germline ends came to 11 bases. DNA of the CDR3: TGTGCCACCAGCGCCGGACAGCCCTCTGGGGCCAACGTCCTGACTTTC. Translated: CATSAGQPSGANVLTF.

This chain links TRBV5-4 with TRBJ2-7, with 8 bases fitting TRBD2. With V trimmed by 1 base and J by 5 bases, 2 bases remained unmatched. CDR3 size: 13 residues. Looked up from germline, CDR1 is SGHNT and CDR2 is YYREEE (reference sequence). CDR3 coding DNA: TGTGCCAGCAGCTTGTCGACTAGCGACGAGCAGTACTTC. Encoded protein: CASSLSTSDEQYF.

The V call is TRBV5-1, the J call TRBJ2-2, with TRBD1 matching 8 bases. The CDR3 spans 15 residues. The ends lost 2 bases at V and 1 base at J; junction bases unmatched: 1. Germline V gene lookup returns CDR1 SGHRS and CDR2 YFSETQ. The chain's CDR3 is CASSFDRGNTGELFF. DNA for the CDR3: TGCGCCAGCAGCTTTGACAGGGGGAACACCGGGGAGCTGTTTTTT.

This chain uses TRBV15 with TRBJ2-5, with D perhaps matching TRBD2 (5 bases). The CDR3 runs to 13 residues. CDR1 is LNHNV, CDR2 YYDKDF, per germline (reference sequence). With 10 bases removed from V and 0 bases from J, the gap between germline ends came to 12 bases. The CDR3 coding sequence is TGTGCCATCGGGGAGTCCGACCAAGAGACCCAGTACTTC. Translation gives CAIGESDQETQYF.

This clone was seen a single time. This chain joins TRBV5-1 and TRBJ2-1, with 8 bases aligning to TRBD1. This CDR3 contains 16 residues. The J segment lost 5 bases and the V segment lost 0 bases, leaving 7 bases of the junction unmatched. Germline V CDR1 and CDR2: SGHRS, YFSETQ. The CDR3, as DNA: TGCGCCAGCAGCTTGGATGCAGGGGGCCCCCACAATGAGCAGTTCTTC. This translates into CASSLDAGGPHNEQFF.

A single count supports this clone. The chain uses TRBV4-3 and TRBJ2-1; 15 bases align to TRBD2. CDR1 is LGHNA and CDR2 is YSLEER in the germline V gene. This CDR3 is 17 amino acids long. Losses at the gene ends were 5 bases for V and 6 bases for J; bases not matched to a gene: 8. This chain's CDR3 is CASSSRTSGRVGNEQFF. CDR3 sequence (DNA): TGCGCCAGCAGCTCGCGGACTAGCGGGAGGGTTGGCAATGAGCAGTTCTTC.